The 8 T cell receptor beta chains below come from one sample, sequenced in a study of T cells in Graves' hyperthyroidism and ophthalmopathy. Amplification yielded TCR beta CDR3 regions, with RNA transcripts as the source. Researchers ran a first-round RT-PCR on the TCR CDR3 using the HTBI primer set. MiXCR, applied by TCRdb to the multiplex PCR reads, yields one record per CDR3 protein. The sample has a few hundred thousand distinct CDR3 sequences, less than 25% seen once. Specimen: blood. Receptor source: a man younger than 35 with Graves' hyperthyroidism.

This clonotype was observed at least ten times. The CDR3 loop reads CASSYLPDRRLNYGYTF. Written as DNA, the CDR3 is TGTGCCAGCAGTTACCTCCCGGACAGGAGGCTAAACTATGGCTACACCTTC. This chain joins TRBV6-2 or TRBV6-3 and TRBJ1-2; TRBD1 agrees at 7 bases. Germline CDR1 MNHEY, CDR2 SVGEGT. This CDR3 region has 17 residues. With V trimmed by 2 bases and J by 2 bases, 11 bases remained unmatched.

This clonotype was seen ten or more times. The rearrangement uses TRBV6-1 and TRBJ1-5, with D unresolved. V dropped 6 bases and J dropped 7 bases, with 13 bases sitting between them. This CDR3 is built from 13 residues. The V gene's germline CDR1 is MNHNS and CDR2 SASEGT. This CDR3 reads CASRIKMAQPQHF. In nucleotides, the CDR3 is TGTGCCAGCAGGATTAAGATGGCCCAGCCCCAGCATTTT.

This chain links TRBV24-1 with TRBJ1-5; D remains ambiguous. The germline V gene encodes CDR1 KGHDR and CDR2 SFDVKD. V dropped 6 bases and J dropped 2 bases, with 10 bases sitting between them. This CDR3 comprises 14 residues. The CDR3 sequence is CATSPGSGNQPQHF. CDR3 nucleotide sequence: TGTGCCACCAGTCCGGGGTCGGGCAATCAGCCCCAGCATTTT.

This clonotype was observed once. This chain links TRBV30 with TRBJ1-2, with 9 bases lining up with TRBD1. Germline V gene lookup returns CDR1 GTSNPN and CDR2 SVGIG (reference sequence). CDR3 length: 15 residues. Trimming removed 2 bases from V and 5 bases from J; junction bases left unmatched: 9. CDR3 sequence reads: CAWSWTGAGVYGYTF. CDR3 DNA: TGTGCCTGGAGTTGGACAGGGGCAGGAGTTTATGGCTACACCTTC.

This clonotype was found a few times. V is TRBV4-1 and J is TRBJ1-6; weak D call: TRBD1 (5 bases). The germline CDR1 and CDR2 sequences are MGHRA and YSYEKL. CDR3 length equals 16 residues. Between the trimmed V and J ends, which lost 3 bases and 5 bases, there was a span of 14 bases. In DNA, the CDR3 is TGCGCCAGCAGCCAGTTTGCGGGGGTCGATAATTCACCCCTCCACTTT. Its protein is CASSQFAGVDNSPLHF.

This clonotype was observed at least ten times. The chain is built from TRBV10-3 and TRBJ1-6; D possibly corresponds to TRBD1 (6 bases). The CDR3 length is 15 residues. Trimming cost V 10 bases and J 6 bases, with 19 bases left between them. The germline CDR1 and CDR2 sequences are ENHRY and SYGVKD. The CDR3 nucleotides are TGTGCCACCTCAAATGTGGACAGTCCTAATTCACCCCTCCACTTT. Amino acids: CATSNVDSPNSPLHF.

This clonotype was seen more than once but under ten times. The V call is TRBV13, the J call TRBJ1-1; TRBD1 might be the D (5 bases). Germline V gene lookup returns CDR1 PRHDT and CDR2 FYEKMQ (reference sequence). The V gene lost 5 bases and the J gene lost 1 base, with 17 bases spanning the gap. CDR3 length: 16 residues. The CDR3 bases are TGTGCCAGCAGCCCTACGGGACTTAAGGGGAACACTGAAGCTTTCTTT. Translated, it gives CASSPTGLKGNTEAFF.

This chain connects TRBV24-1 to TRBJ2-3; D possibly uses TRBD1 or TRBD2 (5 bases each). Trimming pared 6 bases from V and 1 base from J, leaving 22 bases between. The CDR3 sequence is 18 residues long. Germline V gives CDR1 KGHDR, CDR2 SFDVKD. The CDR3 is CATSIGTRHQLRTDTQYF. In nucleotides, the CDR3 is TGTGCCACCAGTATCGGGACCAGACACCAACTTCGCACAGATACGCAGTATTTT.